Detailed here is one TCR beta chain. This clonotype was seen repeatedly, ten times or more. Its target antigen remains unknown. Nothing much larger sits one base from this clone, and base qualities are not available. The TCR beta CDR3 regions were amplified from the RNA transcripts. A first-round RT-PCR of the TCR CDR3 used the HTBI primer set with the Qiagen OneStep RT-PCR kit. A second multiplex PCR round built the libraries, followed by size selection and purification. Sequencing of the libraries was done on an Illumina HiSeq2000 using paired-end 100 bp reads. Processing in the source paper ran as follows. SOAPnuke was used to process the raw data, removing reads that contained adapters or uncalled bases, had a mean Phred below 15, or lacked an exact match to the constant primer or identifier. COPE v1.2.5 was used to merge high-quality paired reads, and clonotypes were defined as unique nucleotide sequences. MiTCR v1.1 was used to align clonotypes to the IMGT TRBV, TRBD and TRBJ reference segments. Only V-J combinations with frequency above 0.0001, covering about 99% of repertoires, were analysed. The TCS score was defined as the ratio of F50 (clonal expansion) to E x V (chaos), calculated using BLOSUM62-based TCRdist between CDR3 peptides within each V-J. Welch's t-statistics and random forest reduced just over 500 V-J features to 13, which were used in a naive Bayes classifier (R e1071). TCRdb handled the public reads itself, with Q25 trimming in fastp and clone calling in MiXCR, and kept productive beta chains. Merged by CDR3 protein, the rows form single entries marked with the most common genes and DNA. For this entry, the V and J calls and clone size follow TCRdb and not the study's own pipeline. For this sample the table gives about 600,000 distinct CDR3 sequences, of which approximately 15% were detected only once. The top ten clones comprise roughly 7.1% of the sample.

The data stem from a study of T cells in Graves' hyperthyroidism and ophthalmopathy (dated by TCRdb to between 2019 and 2020). Context from the whole study: Peripheral blood samples were taken at the time of initial diagnosis, prior to any treatment. Thyroid tissue and blood T-cell repertoires from six Graves' hyperthyroidism patients were also compared in the study. To identify TCR V-J signatures that set the groups apart, the researchers used a discovery cohort of 90 to 100 patients, made up of 40 to 45 with Graves' ophthalmopathy and about 60 with stable Graves' hyperthyroidism. Whether ophthalmopathy could be predicted prospectively was tested in an independent validation cohort made up of 18 to 20 hyperthyroidism patients plus 17 patients who later progressed to ophthalmopathy. For training and testing, the 95 to 100 patients in the discovery cohort were randomly divided in a 7:3 ratio. After blood sampling, hyperthyroidism patients were treated with methimazole at a starting dose of 30 mg daily, and ophthalmopathy patients were treated with high-dose intravenous methylprednisolone. The paper reports TCR Vbeta CDR3 sequencing of about 140 peripheral blood samples: some 44 ophthalmopathy, about 75 hyperthyroidism and approximately 17 progressor patients.

Results and caveats for the whole study, not just this receptor: Most expanded thyroid clonotypes (frequency above 0.001) were also found in blood, which suggests that blood repertoires may mirror thyroid immune responses. Ophthalmopathy was separated from stable hyperthyroidism by a 13 V-J signature model, with over 85% sensitivity and about 81% specificity obtained in cross-validation and 80%/75% obtained in testing. Sample size was not statistically predetermined, and investigators were not blinded to group allocation. In validation, the model predicted progression to ophthalmopathy a median of around six months before onset, with about 71% sensitivity and almost 75% specificity.

Ophthalmopathy patients had moderately to severely active disease, Clinical Activity Score of at least 3, NOSPECS grade of at least 4, and duration under 3 months. Patients with uncontrolled infections, other autoimmune diseases, pregnancy or lactation were excluded. Clinical symptoms, serum thyroxine and TRAb, thyroid ultrasound, and orbital computed tomography formed the basis for the diagnoses. PBMCs were separated from roughly 10 ml of fresh peripheral blood using Ficoll-Paque density gradient centrifugation. Total RNA was extracted with Trizol reagent, and quality was checked on an Agilent 2100 Bioanalyzer. Trimming leaves V shorter by 0 bases and J shorter by 3 bases, with the junction holding 4 bases beyond the gene matches. According to the germline V gene, CDR1 reads LGHNT and CDR2 reads FRNRAP. CDR3 length: 16 amino acids, cysteine to phenylalanine. Only the CDR3 region is kept as DNA, spanning 48 bases read in frame from base 1.

Sequencing was performed on blood. This receptor chain uses TRBV12-5 and TRBJ2-3; 9 central nucleotides agree with TRBD1. The clonotype comes from a woman aged 18-29 years with Graves' ophthalmopathy. The CDR3 protein: CASGLVGQGMTDTQYF. The bases read TGTGCTAGTGGTTTGGTAGGACAGGGGATGACAGATACGCAGTATTTT.